These 16 T cell receptor beta chains were all obtained from the same sample, sequenced in a study of coeliac disease. Sequencing used immunoSEQ multiplex PCR; TCRdb keeps in-frame clones, though not all of them. The sample lists around 6,500 clones, approximately 70% occurring once. The sequenced material came from lamina propria lymphocytes from the gut. The source of these receptors is a man aged 50 or older with active celiac disease.

V is TRBV20-1 and J is TRBJ1-2; D unresolved. The CDR3 contains 11 residues. Per the germline V gene, CDR1 is DFQATT and CDR2 is SNEGSKA (reference sequence). The V gene lost 3 bases and the J gene lost 4 bases, with 6 bases spanning the gap. The CDR3 spells CSASGSYGYTF. The CDR3, as DNA: TGCAGTGCTAGTGGGAGCTATGGCTACACCTTC.

The CDR3 nucleotides are TGCGCCAGCAGCTTGGGCTTCGGACTAGCAGACTACGAGCAGTACTTC. It translates to CASSLGFGLADYEQYF. The gene calls are TRBV5-1 and TRBJ2-7; TRBD2 aligns across 8 bases. Per the germline V gene, CDR1 is SGHRS and CDR2 is YFSETQ. V shed 0 bases, J shed 3 bases, and the junction held 8 bases outside the gene matches. CDR3 length: 16 amino acids. Full variable domain (rest looked up from reference TRBV5-1 and TRBJ2-7): KAGVTQTPRYLIKTRGQQVTLSCSPISGHRSVSWYQQTPGQGLQFLFEYFSETQRNKGNFPGRFSGRQFSNSRSEMNVSTLELGDSALYLCASSLGFGLADYEQYFGPGTRLTVT.

V is TRBV4-1 and J is TRBJ1-2; D is ambiguous. Trimming removed 1 base from V and 8 bases from J, with 17 bases in between. The V gene's germline CDR1 is MGHRA and CDR2 YSYEKL. This CDR3 has 15 amino acids. CDR3 in DNA: TGCGCCAGCAGCCAAGGCGAGACCCAAGCGCTCGGCTACACCTTC. This translates into CASSQGETQALGYTF.

The V call is TRBV2, the J call TRBJ2-1, with D possibly matching TRBD2 (5 bases). The germline V gene encodes CDR1 SNHLY and CDR2 FYNNEI. The ends were cut back, 6 bases at V and 5 bases at J, with 17 bases in the middle. This CDR3 contains 15 residues. In DNA form, the CDR3 reads TGTGCCAGCAGCGAACCCCGGGGATCCAACAATGAGCAGTTCTTC. Its translation is CASSEPRGSNNEQFF.

The V and J genes are TRBV5-4 and TRBJ1-1; 7 bases match TRBD1. The CDR3 has 15 amino acids. Per germline, CDR1 SGHNT and CDR2 YYREEE (reference sequence). Unmatched junction bases numbered 12, after V lost 6 bases and J lost 4 bases. CDR3 in DNA: TGTGCCAGCACCGTACCCCAGGGGGATAGCACTGAAGCTTTCTTT. Protein product: CASTVPQGDSTEAFF.

The J gene is TRBJ2-7, the V gene TRBV2; 7 bases match TRBD1. The CDR3 length is 14 residues. Germline loops: CDR1 SNHLY, CDR2 FYNNEI. Trimming at V came to 4 bases and at J to 1 base, leaving 4 bases not matched to a gene. CDR3 loop: CASSGQGRSYEQYF. The CDR3 bases are TGTGCCAGCAGTGGACAGGGTCGTTCCTACGAGCAGTACTTC.

The genes are TRBV10-2 and TRBJ1-3; a possible D gene is TRBD1 (6 bases). CDR3 length equals 14 residues. V was clipped by 4 bases and J by 0 bases, with 7 bases between them. Germline V CDR1 and CDR2: WSHSY, SAAADI. This chain's CDR3 is CASSAQGSGNTIYF. CDR3 nucleotide sequence: TGCGCCAGCAGTGCACAGGGCTCTGGAAACACCATATATTTT.

The rearrangement uses TRBV10-3 and TRBJ2-3; D may be TRBD1 (6 bases). V lost 8 bases to trimming and J lost 3 bases, with 12 bases between them. This CDR3 has 13 amino acids. CDR1 is ENHRY and CDR2 is SYGVKD in the germline V gene. Written as DNA, the CDR3 is TGTGCCATCGGATGGCAGGGGACAGATACGCAGTATTTT. This codes for CAIGWQGTDTQYF.

The J gene is TRBJ2-3, the V gene TRBV10-3, with D tentatively TRBD2 (5 bases). CDR3 length equals 16 residues. Per the germline V gene, CDR1 is ENHRY and CDR2 is SYGVKD. With 3 bases removed from V and 3 bases from J, the gap between germline ends came to 16 bases. The chain's CDR3 is CAISDPAGPGTDTQYF. The CDR3 DNA follows: TGTGCCATCAGTGACCCGGCCGGGCCGGGGACAGATACGCAGTATTTT.

The chain joins TRBV27 to TRBJ2-5; weak D call: TRBD1 (6 bases). V dropped 6 bases and J dropped 9 bases, with 17 bases sitting between them. This CDR3 spans 13 amino acids. Germline CDR1 is MNHEY and CDR2 is SMNVEV (reference sequence). In nucleotides, the CDR3 is TGTGCCAGCAGCATAGAACAGGGACGGGCCCAGTACTTC. Residues: CASSIEQGRAQYF.

This clone was picked up a small number of times. The chain has TRBV2 and TRBJ2-3; 7 positions match TRBD1. CDR3 size: 15 residues. V gave up 5 bases and J gave up 2 bases; unmatched junction bases: 7. In germline, CDR1 is SNHLY, CDR2 FYNNEI. The CDR3 is CASSPGQTNTDTQYF. CDR3 bases: TGTGCCAGCAGTCCGGGACAGACAAACACAGATACGCAGTATTTT.

The chain couples TRBV7-3 to TRBJ2-3; no firm D call. From germline, CDR1 is SGHTA and CDR2 FQGTGA. V lost 3 bases and J 1 base, leaving 8 bases between the germline ends. This CDR3 has 14 residues. The CDR3 nucleotides read TGTGCCAGCAGCTTCGTCGGAGGCACAGATACGCAGTATTTT. Amino acids: CASSFVGGTDTQYF.

The J gene is TRBJ2-3, the V gene TRBV2, with 7 bases identical to TRBD1. The CDR3 totals 16 residues. The junction had 8 bases not matched to a gene; V was cut back by 5 bases and J by 0 bases. From germline, CDR1 is SNHLY and CDR2 FYNNEI. CDR3 bases: TGTGCCAGCAGTTGGACAGGTTATACCAGCACAGATACGCAGTATTTT. Its protein product is CASSWTGYTSTDTQYF.

The J gene is TRBJ1-4, the V gene TRBV7-9; D is possibly TRBD1 (5 bases). V lost 5 bases and J 7 bases, leaving 14 bases between the germline ends. Germline V gene sequence: CDR1 SEHNR, CDR2 FQNEAQ (reference sequence). This CDR3 contains 14 residues. CDR3 amino acids: CASSLQGTGEKLFF. DNA of the CDR3: TGTGCCAGCAGCCTTCAGGGAACGGGTGAAAAACTGTTTTTT.

This clone has more than one count but fewer than ten. The chain joins TRBV19 to TRBJ2-7, with D perhaps matching TRBD2 (6 bases). V shed 1 base and J shed 4 bases, with 14 bases lying between them. The CDR3 runs 15 residues. Looked up from germline, CDR1 is LNHDA and CDR2 is SQIVND (reference sequence). The CDR3 nucleotides read TGTGCCAGTAGTATAGGACCGGGGACTGGGTACGAGCAGTACGTC. Amino acid sequence: CASSIGPGTGYEQYV.

J is TRBJ1-2 and V is TRBV19; a possible D gene is TRBD1 (5 bases). CDR3 size: 15 residues. Germline assignment: CDR1 LNHDA and CDR2 SQIVND (reference sequence). V lost 5 bases and J lost 4, with 17 bases in between. In DNA form, the CDR3 reads TGTGCCAGTAGTCTGTTCGAGGGAGGGGCCTATGGCTACACCTTC. This sequence encodes CASSLFEGGAYGYTF.